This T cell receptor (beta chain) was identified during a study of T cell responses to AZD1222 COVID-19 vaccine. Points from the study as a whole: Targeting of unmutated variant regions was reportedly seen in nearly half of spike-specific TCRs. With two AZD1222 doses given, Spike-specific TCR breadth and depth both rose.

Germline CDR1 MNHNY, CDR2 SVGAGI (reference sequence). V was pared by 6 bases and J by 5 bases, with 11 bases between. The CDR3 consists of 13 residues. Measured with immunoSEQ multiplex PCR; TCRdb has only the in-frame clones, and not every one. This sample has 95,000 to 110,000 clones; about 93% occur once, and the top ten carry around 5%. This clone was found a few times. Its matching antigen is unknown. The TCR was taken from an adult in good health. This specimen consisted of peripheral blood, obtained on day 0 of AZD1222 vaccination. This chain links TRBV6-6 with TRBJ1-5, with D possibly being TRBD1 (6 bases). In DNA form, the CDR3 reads TGTGCCAGCAGACCAGGGGTAGATCAGCCCCAGCATTTT. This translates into CASRPGVDQPQHF.